This is a list of T cell receptor beta chains from one sample in a study of Graves' ophthalmopathy and Graves' hyperthyroidism. TCRdb re-analysed the multiplex PCR reads in MiXCR, keeping a single row per CDR3 protein. The sample carries about 500,000 distinct CDR3 sequences, about two fifths recorded once. What was sequenced was peripheral blood or thyroid tissue (not recorded which). Receptors were obtained from an adult man with Graves' hyperthyroidism. CDR3s include the opening cysteine and the closing phenylalanine or tryptophan. The D gene is left open where the match is weak. A clone size is listed for some rows: how often the clone was seen (once, few, many), or a class if it is expanded.

many,TRBJ2-6,-,TRBV7-2,17,CASSIQTASSGANVLTF,TGTGCCAGCAGCATTCAGACAGCCAGCTCTGGGGCCAACGTCCTGACTTTC
many,TRBJ1-1,-,TRBV12-3/TRBV12-4,13,CASSMDGNTEAFF,TGTGCCAGCAGTATGGACGGGAACACTGAAGCTTTCTTT
many,TRBJ1-5,TRBD1,TRBV12-3/TRBV12-4,15,CASTHPGQGNQPQHF,TGTGCCAGCACTCATCCGGGACAGGGAAATCAGCCCCAGCATTTT
many,TRBJ1-6,-,TRBV12-3/TRBV12-4,13,CASRSSYNSPLHF,TGTGCCTCCCGAAGCTCCTATAATTCACCCCTCCACTTT
-,TRBJ1-1,-,TRBV24-1,14,CATSDLAGGTEAFF,TGTGCCACCAGTGATCTAGCGGGAGGCACTGAAGCTTTCTTT
many,TRBJ2-7,TRBD2,TRBV9,13,CASSVSGTYEQYF,TGTGCCAGCAGCGTGAGCGGGACCTACGAGCAGTACTTC
-,TRBJ1-4,-,TRBV29-1,13,CSVGASGREKLFF,TGCAGCGTTGGGGCTAGCGGGCGTGAAAAACTGTTTTTT
many,TRBJ2-7,-,TRBV6-1,11,CASTGSREQYF,TGTGCCAGCACTGGGTCGAGGGAGCAGTACTTC
many,TRBJ2-5,-,TRBV7-3,15,CASSLFSGMAETQYF,TGTGCCAGCAGCTTATTCTCGGGGATGGCGGAGACCCAGTACTTC
-,TRBJ1-1,-,TRBV5-1,17,CASSSLGLGTMNTEAFF,TGCGCCAGCAGCTCCCTGGGACTGGGGACAATGAACACTGAAGCTTTCTTT
-,TRBJ1-5,-,TRBV7-9,15,CASSLKGVSAYNEHF,TGTGCCAGCAGCTTAAAAGGAGTGAGCGCCTACAATGAGCATTTT
-,TRBJ1-1,TRBD1,TRBV7-6,14,CASRPGTGTTEAFF,TGTGCCAGCAGGCCCGGGACAGGGACCACTGAAGCTTTCTTT
-,TRBJ2-7,-,TRBV28,12,CASRLGLYEQYF,TGTGCCAGCAGGCTAGGGCTCTACGAGCAGTACTTC
many,TRBJ2-7,-,TRBV4-1,13,CASSQSGVGEQYF,TGCGCCAGCAGCCAGTCAGGCGTTGGGGAGCAGTACTTC
-,TRBJ1-1,-,TRBV7-9,16,CASSSWAAGMNTEAFF,TGTGCCAGCAGCTCGTGGGCGGCAGGAATGAACACTGAAGCTTTCTTT
many,TRBJ1-1,TRBD1,TRBV6-5,14,CASRKTGGNTEAFF,TGTGCCAGCAGGAAGACAGGGGGCAACACTGAAGCTTTCTTT
many,TRBJ2-2,TRBD1,TRBV24-1,17,CATSDETGTGDTGELFF,TGTGCCACCAGTGATGAGACCGGGACAGGAGACACCGGGGAGCTGTTTTTT
-,TRBJ1-4,TRBD1,TRBV7-2,15,CASSYDRGISEKLFF,TGTGCCAGCAGTTACGACAGGGGGATAAGTGAAAAACTGTTTTTT
-,TRBJ1-5,-,TRBV9,16,CASSDAQGWDNQPQHF,TGTGCCAGCAGTGATGCGCAGGGATGGGACAATCAGCCCCAGCATTTT
many,TRBJ1-5,-,TRBV19,15,CASNGGDYSNQPQHF,TGTGCCAGTAACGGGGGGGATTATAGCAATCAGCCCCAGCATTTT
few,TRBJ2-7,-,TRBV20-1,15,CSARGRGHNSYEQYF,TGCAGTGCTAGAGGCCGGGGACACAATTCCTACGAGCAGTACTTC
many,TRBJ1-5,TRBD1,TRBV20-1,12,CSAEGARQPQHF,TGCAGTGCAGAGGGGGCCAGGCAGCCCCAGCATTTT
-,TRBJ1-5,-,TRBV4-1,14,CASSQGEGDQPQHF,TGTGCCAGCAGCCAAGGAGAGGGGGATCAGCCCCAGCATTTT
-,TRBJ2-5,-,TRBV20-1,14,CSAGNRVRRETQYF,TGCAGTGCTGGTAACAGGGTACGGCGGGAGACCCAGTACTTC
-,TRBJ1-1,-,TRBV12-3/TRBV12-4,15,CASRPQGLMNTEAFF,TGTGCCAGCAGACCACAGGGACTCATGAACACTGAAGCTTTCTTT
many,TRBJ2-1,-,TRBV19,12,CASSIGGYEQFF,TGTGCCAGTAGCATCGGAGGGTATGAGCAGTTCTTC
-,TRBJ2-1,-,TRBV7-2,12,CASSPGPDEQFF,TGTGCCAGCAGCCCAGGCCCGGATGAGCAGTTCTTC
-,TRBJ2-4,-,TRBV20-1,13,CSARFAGADIQYF,TGCAGTGCTAGATTTGCGGGGGCAGACATTCAGTACTTC
-,TRBJ1-2,-,TRBV30,14,CAWSVGQRNYGYTF,TGTGCCTGGAGTGTCGGACAGAGAAACTATGGCTACACCTTC
-,TRBJ1-4,-,TRBV29-1,13,CSLFMGPNEKLFF,TGCAGCTTATTTATGGGACCTAATGAAAAACTGTTTTTT
many,TRBJ2-5,-,TRBV10-2,13,CASSKVARETQYF,TGCGCCAGCAGTAAGGTAGCGAGAGAGACCCAGTACTTC
many,TRBJ1-1,-,TRBV12-3/TRBV12-4,14,CASSARVFNTEAFF,TGTGCCAGCAGTGCTCGCGTGTTCAACACTGAAGCTTTCTTT
once,TRBJ1-6,-,TRBV7-6,17,CASSLRAGDPYNSPLHF,TGTGCCAGCAGCTTACGGGCAGGAGACCCTTATAATTCACCCCTCCACTTT
many,TRBJ1-2,-,TRBV9,11,CASEGNYGYTF,TGTGCCAGCGAGGGGAACTATGGCTACACCTTC
few,TRBJ1-4,-,TRBV6-6,15,CASSHGWATNEKLFF,TGTGCCAGCAGTCACGGGTGGGCAACTAATGAAAAACTGTTTTTT
many,TRBJ2-2,TRBD2,TRBV9,14,CASSVIAGGGELFF,TGTGCCAGCAGCGTAATCGCGGGAGGCGGGGAGCTGTTTTTT
-,TRBJ2-7,TRBD2,TRBV10-3,14,CAISPSGSSYEQYF,TGTGCCATCAGCCCTAGCGGTAGCTCCTACGAGCAGTACTTC